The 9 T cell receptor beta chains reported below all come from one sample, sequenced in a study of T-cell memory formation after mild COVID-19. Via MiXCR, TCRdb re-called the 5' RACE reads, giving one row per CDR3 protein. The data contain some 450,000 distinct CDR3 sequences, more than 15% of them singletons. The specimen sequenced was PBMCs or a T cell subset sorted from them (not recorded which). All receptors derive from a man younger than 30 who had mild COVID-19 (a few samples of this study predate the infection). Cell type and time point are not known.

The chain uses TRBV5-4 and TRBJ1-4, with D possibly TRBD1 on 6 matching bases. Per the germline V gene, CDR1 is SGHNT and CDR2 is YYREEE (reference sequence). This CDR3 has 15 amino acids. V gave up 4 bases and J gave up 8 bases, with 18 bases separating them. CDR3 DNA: TGTGCCAGCAGCCGGGGGGGCGGTAGAGCGGAAAAACTGTTTTTT. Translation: CASSRGGGRAEKLFF. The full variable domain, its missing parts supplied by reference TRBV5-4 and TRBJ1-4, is ETGVTQSPTHLIKTRGQQVTLRCSSQSGHNTVSWYQQALGQGPQFIFQYYREEENGRGNFPPRFSGLQFPNYSSELNVNALELDDSALYLCASSRGGGRAEKLFFGSGTQLSVL.

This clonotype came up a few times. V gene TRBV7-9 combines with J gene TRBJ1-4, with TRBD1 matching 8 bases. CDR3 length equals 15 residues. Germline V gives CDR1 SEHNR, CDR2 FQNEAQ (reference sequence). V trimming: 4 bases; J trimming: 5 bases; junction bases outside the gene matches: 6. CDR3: CASSSRQGRNEKLFF. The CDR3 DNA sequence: TGTGCCAGCAGCTCCCGACAGGGGCGGAATGAAAAACTGTTTTTT.

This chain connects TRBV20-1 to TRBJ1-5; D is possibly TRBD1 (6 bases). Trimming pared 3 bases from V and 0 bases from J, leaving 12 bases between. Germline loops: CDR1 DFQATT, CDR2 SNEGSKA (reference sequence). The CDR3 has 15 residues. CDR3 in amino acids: CSARRTEISNQPQHF. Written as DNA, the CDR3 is TGCAGTGCTAGGAGGACAGAGATTAGCAATCAGCCCCAGCATTTT.

In nucleotides, the CDR3 is TGTGCCAGCTCACCTAATCCCCCCGGGACAGCCAATGGCTACACCTTC. Its protein product is CASSPNPPGTANGYTF. V and J are TRBV18 and TRBJ1-2, with 7 bases that match TRBD1. Per the germline V gene, CDR1 is KGHSH and CDR2 is LQKENI. With 3 bases clipped from V and 6 bases from J, the junction kept 13 bases outside the gene matches. The CDR3 runs 16 residues.

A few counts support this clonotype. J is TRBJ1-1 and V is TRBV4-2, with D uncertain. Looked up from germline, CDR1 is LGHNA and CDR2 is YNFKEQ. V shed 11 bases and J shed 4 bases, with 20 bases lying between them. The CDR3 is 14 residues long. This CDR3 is CAQPEEVMATEAFF. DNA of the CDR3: TGTGCCCAACCCGAGGAGGTAATGGCCACTGAAGCTTTCTTT.

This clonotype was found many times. The CDR3 bases are TGTGCCAGCAGCCAAGCGGGATACAATGAGCAGTTCTTC. Residues: CASSQAGYNEQFF. V and J are TRBV14 and TRBJ2-1; D possibly corresponds to TRBD2 (5 bases). The CDR3 runs 13 residues. The germline CDR1 and CDR2 sequences are SGHDN and FVKESK. The germline V and J ends were trimmed by 1 base and 4 bases, with 5 bases remaining between them. The full variable domain, its missing parts supplied by reference TRBV14 and TRBJ2-1, is EAGVTQFPSHSVIEKGQTVTLRCDPISGHDNLYWYRRVMGKEIKFLLHFVKESKQDESGMPNNRFLAERTGGTYSTLKVQPAELEDSGVYFCASSQAGYNEQFFGPGTRLTVL.

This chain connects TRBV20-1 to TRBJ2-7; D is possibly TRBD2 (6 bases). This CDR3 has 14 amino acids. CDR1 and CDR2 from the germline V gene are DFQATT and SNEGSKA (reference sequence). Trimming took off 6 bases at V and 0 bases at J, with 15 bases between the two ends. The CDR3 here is CSAVYSGNSYEQYF. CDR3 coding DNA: TGCAGTGCGGTATATAGCGGTAACTCCTACGAGCAGTACTTC.

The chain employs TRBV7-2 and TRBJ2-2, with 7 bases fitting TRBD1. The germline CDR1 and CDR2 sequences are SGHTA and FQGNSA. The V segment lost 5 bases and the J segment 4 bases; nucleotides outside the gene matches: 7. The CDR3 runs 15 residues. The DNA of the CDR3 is TGTGCCAGCAGCCTTAACAGGGGTAGCACCGGGGAGCTGTTTTTT. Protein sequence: CASSLNRGSTGELFF.

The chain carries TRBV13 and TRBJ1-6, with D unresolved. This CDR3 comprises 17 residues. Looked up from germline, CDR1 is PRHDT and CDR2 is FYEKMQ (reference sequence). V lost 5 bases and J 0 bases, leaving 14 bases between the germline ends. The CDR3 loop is CASSPAGPSSYNSPLHF. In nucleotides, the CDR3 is TGTGCCAGCAGCCCCGCAGGCCCGAGCTCCTATAATTCACCCCTCCACTTT.